This T cell receptor beta chain came from a study of human T cells and chemical hapten exposure. CDR3 length: 14 residues. V dropped 5 bases and J dropped 2; count of bases not matched to a gene: 5. CDR1 is SGHTA and CDR2 is FQGNSA in the germline V gene. TCRdb reprocessed the RACE reads with MiXCR, giving one entry per CDR3 protein. The profile shows about 70,000 distinct CDR3 sequences, about 9.4% of them singletons. This clonotype has at least ten counts. The time point: patch test 1, 2 weeks after DPC sensitization. As to treatment: therapeutic diphenylcyclopropenone sensitization with weekly scalp DPC.

This sequence originates from a middle-aged woman with alopecia areata. Some clones in this sample may be carry-over from other donors' samples. Specimen: whole blood, collected in connection with sensitization to the hapten diphenylcyclopropenone (DPC). This chain links TRBV7-2 with TRBJ1-1; TRBD1 agrees at 7 bases. The CDR3 DNA reads as TGTGCCAGCAGCGGCCGGGACAGCAACACTGAAGCTTTCTTT. This encodes CASSGRDSNTEAFF.